The clone carrying this T cell receptor beta chain was seen at least ten times. Preparation of the TCRbeta library involved a method that used unique molecular identifiers. TCRdb used MiXCR to reprocess the PCR reads, holding one entry per CDR3 protein. The table lists hundreds of thousands of distinct CDR3 sequences, around 12% of them singletons. This specimen comes from a study of T-cell reconstitution after alpha-beta-depleted transplantation in children. The CDR3 totals 12 residues. V lost 3 bases and J 2 bases, leaving 8 bases between the germline ends. Germline CDR1 reads DFQATT; CDR2 reads SNEGSKA (reference sequence).

The sequenced sample was PBMCs from the stem cell graft donor, obtained from the stem cell graft. J is TRBJ2-7 and V is TRBV20-1, with unresolved D. This TCR was sampled from a human donor who donated a stem cell graft to a child with acute lymphoblastic leukemia. The CDR3 DNA reads TGCAGTGCTAGTCGTCAGGCCTACGAGCAGTACTTC. This gives the protein CSASRQAYEQYF.